A selection of T cell receptor beta chains follows, all from one sample in a study of cytomegalovirus exposure and HLA in healthy donors. Measured with immunoSEQ multiplex PCR; TCRdb has only the in-frame clones, and not every one. In the table there are 240,000 or so clones, roughly 82% of which are singletons. Sequencing input: PBMCs. These TCRs come from a woman in her 40s in good health and CMV-seropositive. Both conserved end residues are part of each CDR3. D genes are given only for firm matches. For some rows the clone size is stated as once, few or many, or as a class when expanded; others skip it.

abundance	v_gene	d_gene	j_gene	CDR3nt	CDR3aa
.	TRBV19	.	TRBJ2-5	TGTGCCAGTAGTATAACCGGACTACAAGAGACCCAGTACTTC	CASSITGLQETQYF
.	TRBV5-5	.	TRBJ2-2	TGTGCCAGCAATCGGGACACCAACACCGGGGAGCTGTTTTTT	CASNRDTNTGELFF
.	TRBV19	TRBD2	TRBJ2-3	TGTGCCACCGCTGTGAGAGCGGGAGGAACAGATACGCAGTATTTT	CATAVRAGGTDTQYF
.	TRBV13	TRBD2	TRBJ2-3	TGTGCCAGCAGCCTCACCGGGACTAGCGCGGAGGCCTACACGCAGTATTTT	CASSLTGTSAEAYTQYF
.	TRBV7-8	.	TRBJ1-2	TGTGCCAGCAGCTTAGAGTGGAGTGGACAGAGATCTTCATATGGCTACACCTTC	CASSLEWSGQRSSYGYTF
.	TRBV14	.	TRBJ1-4	TGTGCCAGCAGCCAAGATCTCAGGGGATATGAAAAACTGTTTTTT	CASSQDLRGYEKLFF
.	TRBV10-1	TRBD2	TRBJ2-1	TGCGCCAGCAAGCCGGGACTAGCGGGGGGTGAGCAGTTCTTC	CASKPGLAGGEQFF
.	TRBV7-9	TRBD1	TRBJ1-4	TGTTCCAGCAGCTCCGACGGACAGGGCAGAACTAATGAAAAACTGTTTTTT	CSSSSDGQGRTNEKLFF
.	TRBV6-6	.	TRBJ2-5	TGTGCCAGCAGTTACTCGGGGGGTTGGGAAGAGACCCAGTACTTC	CASSYSGGWEETQYF
.	TRBV27	.	TRBJ2-3	TGTGCCAGCAGTCGGAGTCCCGAGGGCACAGATACGCAGTATTTT	CASSRSPEGTDTQYF
.	TRBV4-1	.	TRBJ2-6	TGCGCCAGCAGCCCCGGGAATAGCGCGCGCCCCGGAGGGGCCAACGTCCTGACTTTC	CASSPGNSARPGGANVLTF
.	TRBV4-3	TRBD2	TRBJ2-3	TGCGCCAGCAGCCAGGATAGCGGGGGCCACACAGATACGCAGTATTTT	CASSQDSGGHTDTQYF
.	TRBV6-6	.	TRBJ1-1	TGTGCCAGCAGTTACGGGGAGTCTAACACTGAAGCTTTCTTT	CASSYGESNTEAFF
few	TRBV7-9	.	TRBJ1-1	TGTGCCAGCAGCTCCATGAGCGGGGACACTGAAGCTTTCTTT	CASSSMSGDTEAFF
.	TRBV6-5	.	TRBJ1-1	TGTGCCAGCAGTTATCAGGGCTCCTACACTGAAGCTTTCTTT	CASSYQGSYTEAFF
few	TRBV29-1	.	TRBJ2-5	TGCAGCGTTGATGGGCGGGCGGGCTACCAAGAGACCCAGTACTTC	CSVDGRAGYQETQYF
.	TRBV6-5	.	TRBJ2-5	TGTGCCAGCAGTCAAGCCCAAGAGACCCAGTACTTC	CASSQAQETQYF
.	TRBV5-1	TRBD1	TRBJ1-4	TGCGCCAGCAGCTTGGCCGGGACAGCAACTAATGAAAAACTGTTTTTT	CASSLAGTATNEKLFF
.	TRBV5-1	.	TRBJ1-2	TGCGCCAGCAGCTTGGCCAGGGAGGCTGGCTACACCTTC	CASSLAREAGYTF
.	TRBV5-8	.	TRBJ2-5	TGTGCCAGCAGCTTGAACGGGAACTTTCAAGAGACCCAGTACTTC	CASSLNGNFQETQYF
.	TRBV15	TRBD2	TRBJ2-7	TGTGCCACCAGCATGGGGGGAGGGACCTACGAGCAGTACTTC	CATSMGGGTYEQYF
.	TRBV5-1	TRBD1	TRBJ1-2	TGCGCCAGCAGCTTGGCCACAGGGGGCAACTATGGCTACACCTTC	CASSLATGGNYGYTF
.	TRBV6-5	TRBD1	TRBJ2-4	TGTGCCAGCAGTTACTCCCGGGACAGGGTAAACATTCAGTACTTC	CASSYSRDRVNIQYF
.	TRBV7-9	TRBD2	TRBJ2-1	TGTTCCAGCAGCTTAGCGGGCAGCTACAATGAGCAGTTCTTC	CSSSLAGSYNEQFF
few	TRBV6-4	.	TRBJ2-7	TGTGCCGGTTACTGGGGGCGCCCCTACGAGCAGTACTTC	CAGYWGRPYEQYF
.	TRBV5-6	TRBD1	TRBJ2-7	TGTGCCAGCTCCCGGACAGGGGGAAGCGAGCAGTACTTC	CASSRTGGSEQYF
.	TRBV4-3	TRBD1	TRBJ1-5	TGCGCCAGCAGCCAAGGATACCCTGGACAGGGGAAGTCGCCCCAGCATTTT	CASSQGYPGQGKSPQHF
.	TRBV27	TRBD1	TRBJ2-7	TGTGCCAGCAGTTTCGGGACAGGGGGCTACGAGCAGTACTTC	CASSFGTGGYEQYF
.	TRBV11-2	.	TRBJ1-2	TGTGCCAGCAGCTTAGACCGGAGGATCAACCCCGGGAGACCTAACTATGGCTACACCTTC	CASSLDRRINPGRPNYGYTF
.	TRBV7-8	.	TRBJ2-3	TGTGCCAGCAGCCCGAAAGCACTAGATAGCACAGATACGCAGTATTTT	CASSPKALDSTDTQYF
.	TRBV12-5	.	TRBJ2-1	TGTGCTAGTGGTTTCGAGGGAGGCCGGAATGAGCAGTTCTTC	CASGFEGGRNEQFF